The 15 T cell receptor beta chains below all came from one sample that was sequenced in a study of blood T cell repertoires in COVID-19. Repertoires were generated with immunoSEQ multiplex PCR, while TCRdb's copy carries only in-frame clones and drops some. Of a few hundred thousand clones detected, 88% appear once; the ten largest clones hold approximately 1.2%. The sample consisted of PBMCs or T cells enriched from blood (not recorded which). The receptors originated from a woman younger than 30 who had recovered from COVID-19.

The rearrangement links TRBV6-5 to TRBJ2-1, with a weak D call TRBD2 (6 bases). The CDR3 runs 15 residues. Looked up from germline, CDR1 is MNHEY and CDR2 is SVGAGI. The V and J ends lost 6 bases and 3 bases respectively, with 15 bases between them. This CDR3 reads CASSPLRGSYNEQFF. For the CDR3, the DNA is TGTGCCAGCAGCCCCCTACGGGGGAGCTACAATGAGCAGTTCTTC.

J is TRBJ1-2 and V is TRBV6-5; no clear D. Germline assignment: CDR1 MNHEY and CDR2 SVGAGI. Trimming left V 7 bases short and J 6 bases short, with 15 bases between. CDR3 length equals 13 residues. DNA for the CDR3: TGTGCCAGCACCGACGCGGGGTTGCATGGCTACACCTTC. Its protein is CASTDAGLHGYTF.

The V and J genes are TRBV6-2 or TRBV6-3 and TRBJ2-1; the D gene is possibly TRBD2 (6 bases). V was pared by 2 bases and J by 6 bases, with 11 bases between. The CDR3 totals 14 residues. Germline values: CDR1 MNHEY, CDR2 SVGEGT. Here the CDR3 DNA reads TGTGCCAGCAGTTACCTGGGACTCTCCAATGAGCAGTTCTTC. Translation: CASSYLGLSNEQFF.

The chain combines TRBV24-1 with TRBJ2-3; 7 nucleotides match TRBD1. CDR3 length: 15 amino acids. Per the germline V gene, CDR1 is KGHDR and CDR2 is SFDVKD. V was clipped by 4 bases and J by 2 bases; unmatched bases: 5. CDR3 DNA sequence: TGTGCCACCAGTGACGTTACAGGGGCCACAGATACGCAGTATTTT. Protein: CATSDVTGATDTQYF.

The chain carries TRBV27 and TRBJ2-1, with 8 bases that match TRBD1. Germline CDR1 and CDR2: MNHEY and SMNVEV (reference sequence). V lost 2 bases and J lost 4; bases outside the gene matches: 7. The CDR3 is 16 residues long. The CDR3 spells CASSLRQGALYNEQFF. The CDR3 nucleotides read TGTGCCAGCAGTTTAAGGCAGGGGGCCTTGTACAATGAGCAGTTCTTC.

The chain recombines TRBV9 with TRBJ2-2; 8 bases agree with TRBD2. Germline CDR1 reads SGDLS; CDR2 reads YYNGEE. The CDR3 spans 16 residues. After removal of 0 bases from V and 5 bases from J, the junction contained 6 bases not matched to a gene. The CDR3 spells CASSVGERGRTGELFF. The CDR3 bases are TGTGCCAGCAGCGTAGGGGAGCGGGGGCGGACCGGGGAGCTGTTTTTT.

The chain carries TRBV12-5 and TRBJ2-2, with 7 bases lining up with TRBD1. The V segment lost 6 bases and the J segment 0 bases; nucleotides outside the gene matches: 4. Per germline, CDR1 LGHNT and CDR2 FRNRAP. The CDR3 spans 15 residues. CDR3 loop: CASGPGGPNTGELFF. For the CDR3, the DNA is TGTGCTAGTGGCCCAGGGGGACCGAACACCGGGGAGCTGTTTTTT.

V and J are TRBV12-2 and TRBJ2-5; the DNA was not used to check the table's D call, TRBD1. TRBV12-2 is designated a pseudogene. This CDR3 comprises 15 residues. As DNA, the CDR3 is TGTGCAAGTCGCTCATTGCTAGGGGTCAGGGAGACCCAGTACTTC. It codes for CASRSLLGVRETQYF.

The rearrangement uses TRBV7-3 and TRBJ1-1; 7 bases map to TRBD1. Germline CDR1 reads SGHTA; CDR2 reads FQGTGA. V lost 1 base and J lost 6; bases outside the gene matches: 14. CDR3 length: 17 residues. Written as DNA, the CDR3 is TGTGCCAGCAGCTTAAGACATAGTGGGAACAGGGGCGCTGAAGCTTTCTTT. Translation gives CASSLRHSGNRGAEAFF.

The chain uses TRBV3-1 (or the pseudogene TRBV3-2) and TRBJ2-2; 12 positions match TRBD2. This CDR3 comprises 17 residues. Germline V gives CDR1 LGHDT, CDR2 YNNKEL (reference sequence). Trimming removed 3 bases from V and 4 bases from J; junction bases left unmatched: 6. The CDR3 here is CASSHSSGGAITGELFF. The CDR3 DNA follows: TGTGCCAGCAGCCACTCTAGCGGGGGGGCCATCACCGGGGAGCTGTTTTTT.

In nucleotides, the CDR3 is TGTGCCAGCAGCTCCTATCCTAGCAATTCACCCCTCCACTTT. Translated: CASSSYPSNSPLHF. The chain is built from TRBV7-3 and TRBJ1-6; no clear D. CDR1 is SGHTA, CDR2 FQGTGA, per germline. CDR3 length: 14 residues. V was trimmed by 4 bases and J by 7 bases, leaving 11 bases between them.

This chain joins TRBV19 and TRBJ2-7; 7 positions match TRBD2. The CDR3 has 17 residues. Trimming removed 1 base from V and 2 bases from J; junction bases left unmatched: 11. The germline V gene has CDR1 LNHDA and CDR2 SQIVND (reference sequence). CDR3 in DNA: TGTGCCAGTAGTATAGTTCTGGCAGGGAGGGCGACCTACGAGCAGTACTTC. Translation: CASSIVLAGRATYEQYF. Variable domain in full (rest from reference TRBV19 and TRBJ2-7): DGGITQSPKYLFRKEGQNVTLSCEQNLNHDAMYWYRQDPGQGLRLIYYSQIVNDFQKGDIAEGYSVSREKKESFPLTVTSAQKNPTAFYLCASSIVLAGRATYEQYFGPGTRLTVT.

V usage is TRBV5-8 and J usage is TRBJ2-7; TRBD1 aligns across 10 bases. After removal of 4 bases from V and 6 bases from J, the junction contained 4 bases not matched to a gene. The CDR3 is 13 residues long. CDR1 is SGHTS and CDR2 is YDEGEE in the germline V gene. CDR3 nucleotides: TGTGCCAGCAGCCGGGACAGGGGTGGCGAGCAGTACTTC. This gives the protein CASSRDRGGEQYF.

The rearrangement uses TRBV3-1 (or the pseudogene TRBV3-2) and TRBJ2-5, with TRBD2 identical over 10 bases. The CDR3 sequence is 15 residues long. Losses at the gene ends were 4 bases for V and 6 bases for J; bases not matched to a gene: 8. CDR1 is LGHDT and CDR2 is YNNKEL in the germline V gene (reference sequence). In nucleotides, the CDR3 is TGTGCCAGCAGCCTCCAAGCGGGGGGGCCTAAGACCCAGTACTTC. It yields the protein CASSLQAGGPKTQYF.

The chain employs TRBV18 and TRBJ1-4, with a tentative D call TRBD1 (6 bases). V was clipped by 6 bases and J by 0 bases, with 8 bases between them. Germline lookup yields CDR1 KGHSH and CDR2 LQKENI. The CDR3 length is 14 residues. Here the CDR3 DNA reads TGTGCCAGCTCCCGACAGGCAACTAATGAAAAACTGTTTTTT. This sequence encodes CASSRQATNEKLFF.